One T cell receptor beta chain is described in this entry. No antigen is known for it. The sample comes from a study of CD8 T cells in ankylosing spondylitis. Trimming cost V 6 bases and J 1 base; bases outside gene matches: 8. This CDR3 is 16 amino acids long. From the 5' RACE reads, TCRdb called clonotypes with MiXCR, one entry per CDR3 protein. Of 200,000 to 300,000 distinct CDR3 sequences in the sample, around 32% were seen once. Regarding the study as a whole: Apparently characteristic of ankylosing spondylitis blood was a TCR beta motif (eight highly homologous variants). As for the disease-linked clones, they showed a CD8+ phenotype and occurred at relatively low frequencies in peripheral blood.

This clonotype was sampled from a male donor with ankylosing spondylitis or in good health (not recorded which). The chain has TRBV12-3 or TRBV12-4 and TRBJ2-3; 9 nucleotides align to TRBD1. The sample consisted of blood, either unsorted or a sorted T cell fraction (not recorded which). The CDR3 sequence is CASRKETGGGTDTQYF. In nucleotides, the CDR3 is TGTGCCAGCAGGAAGGAGACAGGGGGAGGCACAGATACGCAGTATTTT.